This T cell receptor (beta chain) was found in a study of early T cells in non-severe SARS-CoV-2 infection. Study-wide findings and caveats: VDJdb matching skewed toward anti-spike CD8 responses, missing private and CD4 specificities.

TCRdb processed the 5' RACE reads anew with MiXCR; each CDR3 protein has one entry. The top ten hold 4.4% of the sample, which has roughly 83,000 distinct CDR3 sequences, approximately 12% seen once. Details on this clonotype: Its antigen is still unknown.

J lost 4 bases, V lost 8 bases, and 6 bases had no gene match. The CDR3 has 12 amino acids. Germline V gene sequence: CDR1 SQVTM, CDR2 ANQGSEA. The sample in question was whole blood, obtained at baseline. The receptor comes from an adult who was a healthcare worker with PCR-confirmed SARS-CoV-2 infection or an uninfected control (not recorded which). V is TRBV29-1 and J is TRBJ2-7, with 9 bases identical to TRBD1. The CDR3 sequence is CSFTGGLYEQYF. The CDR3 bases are TGCAGCTTTACAGGGGGCTTGTACGAGCAGTACTTC.